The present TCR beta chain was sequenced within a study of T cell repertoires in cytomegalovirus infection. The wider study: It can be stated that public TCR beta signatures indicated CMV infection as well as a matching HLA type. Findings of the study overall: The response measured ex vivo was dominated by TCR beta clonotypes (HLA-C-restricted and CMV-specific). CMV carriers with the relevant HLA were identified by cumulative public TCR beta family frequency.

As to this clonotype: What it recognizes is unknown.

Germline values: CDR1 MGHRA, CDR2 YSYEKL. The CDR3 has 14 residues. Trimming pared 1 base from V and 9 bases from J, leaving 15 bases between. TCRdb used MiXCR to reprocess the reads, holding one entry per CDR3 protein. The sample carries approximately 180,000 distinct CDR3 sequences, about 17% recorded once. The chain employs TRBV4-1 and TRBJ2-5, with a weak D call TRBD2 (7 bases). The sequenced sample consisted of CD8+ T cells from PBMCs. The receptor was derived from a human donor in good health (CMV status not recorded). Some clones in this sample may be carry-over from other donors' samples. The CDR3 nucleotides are TGCGCCAGCAGCCAAGGGGAGGGAGCAGGGGCCCAGTACTTC. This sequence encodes CASSQGEGAGAQYF.